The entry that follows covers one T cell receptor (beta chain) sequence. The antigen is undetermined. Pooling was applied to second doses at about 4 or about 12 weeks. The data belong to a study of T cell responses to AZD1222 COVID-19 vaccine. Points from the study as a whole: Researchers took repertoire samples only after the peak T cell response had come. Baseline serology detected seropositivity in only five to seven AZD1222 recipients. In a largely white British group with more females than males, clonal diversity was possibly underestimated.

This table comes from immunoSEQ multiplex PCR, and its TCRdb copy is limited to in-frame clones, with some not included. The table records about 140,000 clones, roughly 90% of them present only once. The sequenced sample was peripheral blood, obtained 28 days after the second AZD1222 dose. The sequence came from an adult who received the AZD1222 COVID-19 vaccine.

The CDR3 region has the DNA TGTGCCAGCAGCCGAATTCCCGATCTAGGACTAGCGGGGAGAGGGGATGAGCAGTTCTTC. The encoded protein is CASSRIPDLGLAGRGDEQFF. The J gene is TRBJ2-1, the V gene TRBV6-2 or TRBV6-3, with 12 bases fitting TRBD2. V dropped 6 bases and J dropped 8; count of bases not matched to a gene: 23. Looked up from germline, CDR1 is MNHEY and CDR2 is SVGEGT. This CDR3 contains 20 residues.